This T cell receptor beta chain was identified in a study of blood T cell repertoires in COVID-19. Enrollees, roughly 18 to 89 years old, lived in about two dozen US areas. As originally analysed: From reference gene primer amplification, estimates of nucleated cell counts were derived. Only in-frame clones appear in the TCRdb table, and some are missing; sequencing was by immunoSEQ multiplex PCR. The V and J calls and clone size come from that table; D and trimming were worked out from the DNA. The repertoire holds fewer than 200,000 clones, with approximately 79% as singletons. The CDR3 consists of 15 residues. CDR1 is SGHRS, CDR2 YFSETQ, per germline. Germline trimming cut 4 bases from V and 2 bases from J; bases unmatched to any gene: 7.

The chain has TRBV5-1 and TRBJ2-7; 9 nucleotides agree with TRBD1. The sequenced sample was PBMCs or T cells enriched from blood (not recorded which). The source of this sequence is a man aged 45-60 years who had recovered from COVID-19. The CDR3 loop is CASSNRDRVTYEQYF. As DNA, the CDR3 is TGCGCCAGCAGCAACCGGGACAGGGTGACCTACGAGCAGTACTTC.